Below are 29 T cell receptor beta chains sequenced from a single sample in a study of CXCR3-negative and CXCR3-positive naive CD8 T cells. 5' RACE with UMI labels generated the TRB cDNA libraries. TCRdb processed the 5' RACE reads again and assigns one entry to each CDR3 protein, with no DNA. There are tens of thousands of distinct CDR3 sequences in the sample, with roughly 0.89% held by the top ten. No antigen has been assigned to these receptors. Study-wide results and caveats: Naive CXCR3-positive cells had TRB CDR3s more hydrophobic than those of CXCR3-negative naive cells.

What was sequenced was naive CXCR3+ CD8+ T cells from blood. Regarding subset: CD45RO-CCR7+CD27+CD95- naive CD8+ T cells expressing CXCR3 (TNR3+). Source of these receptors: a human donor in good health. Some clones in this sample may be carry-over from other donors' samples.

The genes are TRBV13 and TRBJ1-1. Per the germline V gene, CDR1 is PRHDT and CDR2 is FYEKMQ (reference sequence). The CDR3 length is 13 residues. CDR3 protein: CASRADGGAEAFF.

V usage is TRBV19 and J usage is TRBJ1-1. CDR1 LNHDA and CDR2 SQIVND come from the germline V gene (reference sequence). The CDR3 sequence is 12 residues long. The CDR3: CASRVDGTEAFF.

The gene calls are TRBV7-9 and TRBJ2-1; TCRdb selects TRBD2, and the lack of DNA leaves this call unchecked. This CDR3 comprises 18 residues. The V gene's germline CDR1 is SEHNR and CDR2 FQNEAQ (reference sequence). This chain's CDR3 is CASSLPPGLAARIGEQFF.

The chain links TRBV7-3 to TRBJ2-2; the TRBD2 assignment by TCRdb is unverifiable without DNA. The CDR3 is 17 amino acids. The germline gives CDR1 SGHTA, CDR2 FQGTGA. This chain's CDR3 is CASSATGTSGRDGELFF.

The CDR3 sequence is CASRVDDRVDQPQHF. The V call is TRBV28, the J call TRBJ1-5; the TCRdb call, TRBD1, lacks DNA for checking. Germline CDR1 is MDHEN and CDR2 is SYDVKM. The CDR3 covers 15 residues.

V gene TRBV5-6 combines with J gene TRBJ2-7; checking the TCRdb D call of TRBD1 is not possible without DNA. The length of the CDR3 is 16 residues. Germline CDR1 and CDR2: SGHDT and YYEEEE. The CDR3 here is CASSQARQGYTYEQYF.

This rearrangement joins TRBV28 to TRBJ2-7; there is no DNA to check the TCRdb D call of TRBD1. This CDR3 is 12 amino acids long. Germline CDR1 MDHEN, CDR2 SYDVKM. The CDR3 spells CASSRQGYEQYF. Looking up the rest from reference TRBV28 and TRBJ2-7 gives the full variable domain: DVKVTQSSRYLVKRTGEKVFLECVQDMDHENMFWYRQDPGLGLRLIYFSYDVKMKEKGDIPEGYSVSREKKERFSLILESASTNQTSMYLCASSRQGYEQYFGPGTRLTVT.

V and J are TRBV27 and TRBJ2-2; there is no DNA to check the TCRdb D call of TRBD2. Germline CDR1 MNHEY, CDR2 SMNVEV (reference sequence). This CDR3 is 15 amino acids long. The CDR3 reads CASSLSLGGTGELFF.

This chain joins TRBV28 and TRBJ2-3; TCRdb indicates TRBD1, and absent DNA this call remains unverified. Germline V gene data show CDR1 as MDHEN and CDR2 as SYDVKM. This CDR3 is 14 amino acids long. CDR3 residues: CARRVAGEGDTQYF.

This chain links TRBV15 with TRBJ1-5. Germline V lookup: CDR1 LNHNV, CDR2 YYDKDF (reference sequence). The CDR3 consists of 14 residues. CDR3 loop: CATSRDNGEQPQHF.

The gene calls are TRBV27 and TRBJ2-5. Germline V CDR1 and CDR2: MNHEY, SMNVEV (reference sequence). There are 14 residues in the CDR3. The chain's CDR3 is CASSPFDGWETQYF.

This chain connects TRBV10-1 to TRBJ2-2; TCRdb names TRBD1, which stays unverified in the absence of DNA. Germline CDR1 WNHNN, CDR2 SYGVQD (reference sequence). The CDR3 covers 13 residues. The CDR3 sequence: CAKFDRGPGELFF.

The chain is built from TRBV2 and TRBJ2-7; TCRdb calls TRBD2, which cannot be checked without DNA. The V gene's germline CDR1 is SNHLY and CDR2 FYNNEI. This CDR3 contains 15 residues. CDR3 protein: CASSEWGEWSYEQYF.

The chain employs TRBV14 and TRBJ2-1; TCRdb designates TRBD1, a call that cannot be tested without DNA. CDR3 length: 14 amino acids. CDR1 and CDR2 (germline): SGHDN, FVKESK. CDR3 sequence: CASSQDEGHNEQFF. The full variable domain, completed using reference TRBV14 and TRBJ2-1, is EAGVTQFPSHSVIEKGQTVTLRCDPISGHDNLYWYRRVMGKEIKFLLHFVKESKQDESGMPNNRFLAERTGGTYSTLKVQPAELEDSGVYFCASSQDEGHNEQFFGPGTRLTVL.

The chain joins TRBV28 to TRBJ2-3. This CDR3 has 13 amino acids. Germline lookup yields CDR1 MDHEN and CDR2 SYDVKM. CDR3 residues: CASSQYSTDTQYF.

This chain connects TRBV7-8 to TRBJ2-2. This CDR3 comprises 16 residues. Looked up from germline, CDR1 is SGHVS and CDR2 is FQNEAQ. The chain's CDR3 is CASSAETFYITGELFF.

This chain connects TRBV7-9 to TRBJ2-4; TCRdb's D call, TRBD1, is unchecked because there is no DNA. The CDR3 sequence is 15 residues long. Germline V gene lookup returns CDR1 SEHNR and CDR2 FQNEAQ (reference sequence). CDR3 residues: CASSSGGLAKNIQYF.

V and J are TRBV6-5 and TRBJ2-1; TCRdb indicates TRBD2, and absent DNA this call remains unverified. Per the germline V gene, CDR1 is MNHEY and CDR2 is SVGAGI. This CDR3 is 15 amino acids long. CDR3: CASSYTPLAGGEQFF.

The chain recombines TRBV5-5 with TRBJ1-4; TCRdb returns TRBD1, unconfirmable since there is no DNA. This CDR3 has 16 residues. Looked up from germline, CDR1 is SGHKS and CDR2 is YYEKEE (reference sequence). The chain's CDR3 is CASSGQGAFINEKLFF.

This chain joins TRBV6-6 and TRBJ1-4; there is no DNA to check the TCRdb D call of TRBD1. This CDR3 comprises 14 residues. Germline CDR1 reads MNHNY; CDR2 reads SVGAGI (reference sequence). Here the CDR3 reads CASIPERGGEKLFF.

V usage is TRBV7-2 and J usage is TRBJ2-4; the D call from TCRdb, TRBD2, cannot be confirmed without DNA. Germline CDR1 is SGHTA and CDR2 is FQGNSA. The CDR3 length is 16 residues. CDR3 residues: CASSLTGGDSSNIQYF.

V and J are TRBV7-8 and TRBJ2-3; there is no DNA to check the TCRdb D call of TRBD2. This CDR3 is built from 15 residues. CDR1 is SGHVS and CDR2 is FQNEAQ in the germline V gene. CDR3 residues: CASSLWPSGTDTQYF.

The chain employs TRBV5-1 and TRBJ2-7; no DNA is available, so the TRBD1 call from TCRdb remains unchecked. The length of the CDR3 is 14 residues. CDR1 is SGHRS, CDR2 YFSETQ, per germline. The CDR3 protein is CASGRTGIGYEQYF. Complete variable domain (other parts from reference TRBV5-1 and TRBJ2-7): KAGVTQTPRYLIKTRGQQVTLSCSPISGHRSVSWYQQTPGQGLQFLFEYFSETQRNKGNFPGRFSGRQFSNSRSEMNVSTLELGDSALYLCASGRTGIGYEQYFGPGTRLTVT.

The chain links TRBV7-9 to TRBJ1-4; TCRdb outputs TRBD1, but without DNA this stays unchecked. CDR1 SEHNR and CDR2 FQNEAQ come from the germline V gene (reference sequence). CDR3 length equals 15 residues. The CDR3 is CASRTGTGEGEKLFF.

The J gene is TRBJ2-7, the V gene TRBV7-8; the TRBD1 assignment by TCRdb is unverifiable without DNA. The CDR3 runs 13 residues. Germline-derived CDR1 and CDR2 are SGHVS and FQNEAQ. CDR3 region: CASSEDRTYEQYF.

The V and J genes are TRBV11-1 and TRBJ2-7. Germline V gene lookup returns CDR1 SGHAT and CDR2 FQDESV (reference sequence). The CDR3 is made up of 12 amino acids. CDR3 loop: CASSLANYEQYF.

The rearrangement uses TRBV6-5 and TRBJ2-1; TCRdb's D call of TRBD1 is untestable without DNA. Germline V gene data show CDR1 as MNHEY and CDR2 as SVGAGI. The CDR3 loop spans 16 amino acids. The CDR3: CASSYSQSGVLGEQFF.

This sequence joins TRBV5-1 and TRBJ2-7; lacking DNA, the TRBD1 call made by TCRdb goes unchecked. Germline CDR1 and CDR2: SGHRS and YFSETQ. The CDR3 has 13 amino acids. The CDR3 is CASRRGTPYEQYF.

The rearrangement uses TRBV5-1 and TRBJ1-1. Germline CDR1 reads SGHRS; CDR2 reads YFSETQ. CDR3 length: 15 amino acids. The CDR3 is CASSLGSSLNTEAFF.